The sequence of this TCR beta chain was determined in a study of Ad26.COV2.S vaccination and SARS-CoV-2 variants. Overall study: In the study, Ad26.COV2.S was injected intramuscularly once, or twice 56 days apart. Study findings and constraints: Reports say spike-specific CD8+ and CD4+ T cell responses covered substantial breadth after vaccination. TCR breadth and depth estimates may have understated total T cell responses.

Sequenced by immunoSEQ multiplex PCR; TCRdb stores in-frame clones only, minus some. The sample records roughly 460,000 clones, 80% to 90% being singletons. Treatment of the sample: around 19 received Ad26.COV2.S at low or high dose, single or two shots; five or six received placebo; per-sample allocation not given. Sampling was performed 63 days after the first vaccine or placebo injection. Boston provided a donor who was an adult aged 18-55 years. Turning to this clone: The antigen is undetermined. Other DNA sequences in this specimen translate into the identical CDR3.

V dropped 3 bases and J dropped 1 base, with 7 bases sitting between them. Looked up from germline, CDR1 is GTSNPN and CDR2 is SVGIG (reference sequence). The CDR3 sequence is 12 residues long. J is TRBJ2-7 and V is TRBV30; D unresolved. The sequenced sample was peripheral blood, obtained in a trial of Ad26.COV2.S vaccine versus placebo. This TCR came from a person aged 18-60 years who received the Ad26.COV2.S COVID-19 vaccine or a placebo. This CDR3 reads CAWSGQSYEQYF. CDR3 DNA sequence: TGTGCCTGGAGCGGGCAGTCCTACGAGCAGTACTTC.